Below, 26 T cell receptor beta chains from the same sample are listed, as sequenced in a study of blood T cell repertoires in COVID-19. The protocol was immunoSEQ multiplex PCR, while the TCRdb copy is restricted to in-frame clones and leaves out a portion. The repertoire includes about 59,000 clones, around 83% of them detected once, and approximately 3.6% sits in the top ten. Sequenced input: peripheral blood. These receptors all stem from a woman older than 75 with acute or convalescent COVID-19.

The chain recombines TRBV10-1 with TRBJ2-2; D uncertain. Germline CDR1 is WNHNN and CDR2 is SYGVQD (reference sequence). Trimming cost V 2 bases and J 1 base, with 8 bases left between them. The CDR3 has 15 amino acids. The CDR3 sequence: CASSENSLNTGELFF. CDR3 nucleotide sequence: TGCGCCAGCAGTGAGAACTCCTTGAACACCGGGGAGCTGTTTTTT.

This chain links TRBV5-6 with TRBJ2-3; 14 positions agree with TRBD2. Germline CDR1 SGHDT, CDR2 YYEEEE. This CDR3 is built from 16 residues. With 4 bases clipped from V and 4 bases from J, the junction kept 5 bases outside the gene matches. CDR3 sequence: CASSVGLAGASDTQYF. The CDR3 DNA sequence: TGTGCCAGCAGCGTGGGACTAGCGGGAGCTTCAGATACGCAGTATTTT.

The chain combines TRBV7-9 with TRBJ2-3; a weak D match, TRBD1 (6 bases). Germline-derived CDR1 and CDR2 are SEHNR and FQNEAQ (reference sequence). V shed 5 bases and J shed 0 bases, with 21 bases lying between them. This CDR3 spans 18 amino acids. CDR3 residues: CASSQKMFGQPSTDTQYF. DNA of the CDR3: TGTGCCAGCAGCCAGAAAATGTTTGGACAGCCAAGCACAGATACGCAGTATTTT.

The chain combines TRBV7-2 with TRBJ1-5; 7 bases line up with TRBD1. Trimming at V came to 5 bases and at J to 7 bases, leaving 5 bases not matched to a gene. This CDR3 is built from 13 residues. Per the germline V gene, CDR1 is SGHTA and CDR2 is FQGNSA. As DNA, the CDR3 is TGTGCCAGCAGCCCCGACAGGGAACAGCCCCAGCATTTT. It is translated as CASSPDREQPQHF.

This clone was counted only a few times. The chain links TRBV4-3 to TRBJ1-1; D may be TRBD1 (5 bases). This CDR3 region has 16 residues. CDR1 is LGHNA and CDR2 is YSLEER in the germline V gene. The V end was cut by 0 bases, the J end by 3 bases, with 14 bases between. CDR3 residues: CASSQDLTGGDTEAFF. The CDR3 region has the DNA TGCGCCAGCAGCCAAGATCTGACGGGGGGGGACACTGAAGCTTTCTTT.

J is TRBJ2-2 and V is TRBV27, with TRBD2 matching over 11 bases. The V segment lost 7 bases and the J segment 7 bases; nucleotides outside the gene matches: 8. This CDR3 comprises 15 residues. Germline V lookup: CDR1 MNHEY, CDR2 SMNVEV (reference sequence). The CDR3 coding sequence is TGTGCCAGCACCCTACTAGCGGGAGTCAGCGGGGAGCTGTTTTTT. Its translation: CASTLLAGVSGELFF.

The CDR3: CATTSRGRYYGYTF. DNA for the CDR3: TGTGCCACCACCTCCAGGGGCAGGTACTATGGCTACACCTTC. The rearrangement links TRBV15 to TRBJ1-2; D is possibly TRBD1 (6 bases). This CDR3 is 14 amino acids long. The germline gives CDR1 LNHNV, CDR2 YYDKDF (reference sequence). With 7 bases removed from V and 3 bases from J, the gap between germline ends came to 15 bases.

The chain employs TRBV2 and TRBJ2-5; D perhaps matches TRBD2 (5 bases). Trimming shortened V by 1 base and J by 6 bases, and 15 bases separated the two germline ends. The CDR3 has 15 residues. Germline V gene sequence: CDR1 SNHLY, CDR2 FYNNEI. The CDR3 nucleotides read TGTGCCAGCAGTGAAGAGGGTATAACGGGAAAGACCCAGTACTTC. It specifies CASSEEGITGKTQYF.

This rearrangement joins TRBV5-1 to TRBJ2-7; 8 bases map to TRBD2. With 0 bases clipped from V and 5 bases from J, the junction kept 10 bases outside the gene matches. CDR1 SGHRS and CDR2 YFSETQ come from the germline V gene. The CDR3 covers 16 residues. The CDR3 region is CASSLARPSGPDEQYF. In nucleotides, the CDR3 is TGCGCCAGCAGCTTGGCTCGGCCTAGCGGGCCGGACGAGCAGTACTTC.

The chain links TRBV21-1 to TRBJ2-7; the D call TRBD2 from the table was never checked on the DNA. TRBV21-1 is a pseudogene segment. The CDR3 is 15 amino acids. The DNA of the CDR3 is TGTGCCAGCAGCAGCCCTCTTCTAACTGCCTACGAGCAGTACTTC. It translates to CASSSPLLTAYEQYF.

The V gene is TRBV5-6, the J gene TRBJ2-1, with TRBD2 matching over 8 bases. V lost 2 bases and J lost 4; bases outside the gene matches: 14. CDR1 and CDR2 from the germline V gene are SGHDT and YYEEEE. This CDR3 spans 18 amino acids. The CDR3 protein is CASSFSRGGPSNYNEQFF. Written as DNA, the CDR3 is TGTGCCAGCAGCTTTTCCCGGGGGGGCCCGAGTAATTACAATGAGCAGTTCTTC. The entire variable domain, with the rest obtained from reference TRBV5-6 and TRBJ2-1, is as follows: DAGVTQSPTHLIKTRGQQVTLRCSPKSGHDTVSWYQQALGQGPQFIFQYYEEEERQRGNFPDRFSGHQFPNYSSELNVNALLLGDSALYLCASSFSRGGPSNYNEQFFGPGTRLTVL.

The V gene is TRBV9, the J gene TRBJ2-5; 8 bases line up with TRBD2. Germline CDR1 is SGDLS and CDR2 is YYNGEE. J lost 5 bases, V lost 1 base, and 16 bases had no gene match. The CDR3 length is 18 residues. CDR3 loop: CASSVTPRLAGGVETQYF. The CDR3 bases are TGTGCCAGCAGCGTAACCCCCCGGCTGGCGGGGGGCGTGGAGACCCAGTACTTC. The complete variable domain, with remaining parts taken from reference TRBV9 and TRBJ2-5, reads DSGVTQTPKHLITATGQRVTLRCSPRSGDLSVYWYQQSLDQGLQFLIQYYNGEERAKGNILERFSAQQFPDLHSELNLSSLELGDSALYFCASSVTPRLAGGVETQYFGPGTRLLVL.

The J gene is TRBJ2-5, the V gene TRBV12-5; TRBD2 matches at 14 bases. V shed 4 bases, J shed 4 bases, and the junction held 8 bases outside the gene matches. There are 17 residues in the CDR3. The germline CDR1 and CDR2 sequences are LGHNT and FRNRAP. CDR3 sequence (DNA): TGTGCTAGTGGTTCCGGACTAGCGGGAGGAGGAGTAGAGACCCAGTACTTC. Protein product: CASGSGLAGGGVETQYF.

The chain couples TRBV13 to TRBJ1-1; D ambiguous. Germline CDR1 is PRHDT and CDR2 is FYEKMQ (reference sequence). This CDR3 has 14 residues. V was trimmed by 4 bases and J by 5 bases, leaving 14 bases between them. CDR3 sequence: CASSSGGGRTEAFF. CDR3 DNA sequence: TGTGCCAGCAGCTCGGGAGGAGGAAGGACTGAAGCTTTCTTT. Variable domain in full (rest from reference TRBV13 and TRBJ1-1): AAGVIQSPRHLIKEKRETATLKCYPIPRHDTVYWYQQGPGQDPQFLISFYEKMQSDKGSIPDRFSAQQFSDYHSELNMSSLELGDSALYFCASSSGGGRTEAFFGQGTRLTVV.

The rearrangement joins TRBV4-1 to TRBJ2-3; TRBD2 agrees at 9 bases. Germline-derived CDR1 and CDR2 are MGHRA and YSYEKL. Trimming at V came to 0 bases and at J to 3 bases, leaving 1 base not matched to a gene. The CDR3 totals 15 residues. CDR3 bases: TGCGCCAGCAGCCAAGATCTAGCGGGGACAGATACGCAGTATTTT. It encodes CASSQDLAGTDTQYF.

V gene TRBV19 combines with J gene TRBJ1-5, with 9 bases aligning to TRBD1. Germline V gene data show CDR1 as LNHDA and CDR2 as SQIVND (reference sequence). Losses at the gene ends were 5 bases for V and 3 bases for J; bases not matched to a gene: 8. The CDR3 runs to 16 residues. The chain's CDR3 is CASSPGQGRVNQPQHF. The CDR3, as DNA: TGTGCCAGTAGTCCAGGACAGGGGCGAGTCAATCAGCCCCAGCATTTT.

The rearrangement uses TRBV14 and TRBJ2-7; 10 nucleotides line up with TRBD2. Germline-derived CDR1 and CDR2 are SGHDN and FVKESK. After removal of 4 bases from V and 2 bases from J, the junction contained 2 bases not matched to a gene. The CDR3 extends over 14 amino acids. CDR3 DNA: TGTGCCAGCAGCCGTAGCGGGGGGCCCTACGAGCAGTACTTC. Protein sequence: CASSRSGGPYEQYF.

The rearrangement joins TRBV5-5 to TRBJ1-2, with 10 bases fitting TRBD1. Trimming cost V 0 bases and J 1 base; bases outside gene matches: 3. Germline V gene lookup returns CDR1 SGHKS and CDR2 YYEKEE (reference sequence). CDR3 size: 16 residues. The CDR3, as DNA: TGTGCCAGCAGCTTGGAGGACAGGGGGGGTAACTATGGCTACACCTTC. The encoded protein is CASSLEDRGGNYGYTF.

The chain recombines TRBV7-6 with TRBJ2-3; weak D call: TRBD2 (6 bases). V gave up 4 bases and J gave up 2 bases, with 19 bases separating them. The CDR3 has 17 residues. The germline CDR1 and CDR2 sequences are SGHVS and FNYEAQ. CDR3 amino acids: CASSWGSGERPTDTQYF. The CDR3 DNA sequence: TGTGCCAGCAGCTGGGGTAGCGGCGAACGACCCACAGATACGCAGTATTTT.

The CDR3 is CASSFFRVGGYNQPQHF. The CDR3 nucleotides are TGTGCCAGCAGCTTTTTTCGGGTAGGGGGCTACAATCAGCCCCAGCATTTT. The chain couples TRBV7-8 to TRBJ1-5; 7 bases agree with TRBD1. CDR3 size: 17 residues. Germline V gene sequence: CDR1 SGHVS, CDR2 FQNEAQ. V shed 3 bases, J shed 3 bases, and the junction held 11 bases outside the gene matches.

The CDR3 DNA sequence: TGTGCCAGCAGCCCCCGTGGTAGCGGGGAAGAGCAGTTCTTC. Translating gives CASSPRGSGEEQFF. The rearrangement joins TRBV9 to TRBJ2-1, with 8 nucleotides matching TRBD2. The CDR3 spans 14 residues. Germline CDR1 and CDR2: SGDLS and YYNGEE. The V segment lost 4 bases and the J segment 10 bases; nucleotides outside the gene matches: 10.

This chain connects TRBV29-1 to TRBJ1-1; TRBD1 matches 10 bases. Germline loops: CDR1 SQVTM, CDR2 ANQGSEA. The CDR3 covers 14 residues. After removal of 4 bases from V and 6 bases from J, the junction contained 8 bases not matched to a gene. CDR3 protein: CSVAGGQGSAEAFF. The CDR3 nucleotides read TGCAGCGTTGCCGGGGGACAGGGGAGTGCTGAAGCTTTCTTT.

The V call is TRBV2, the J call TRBJ1-2, with a tentative D call TRBD1 (5 bases). CDR1 and CDR2 (germline): SNHLY, FYNNEI. The V end lost 3 bases, the J end lost 7 bases, and 15 bases lay between the germline ends. This CDR3 is 14 amino acids long. This chain's CDR3 is CASSDAGRSIGYTF. The DNA for the CDR3 is TGTGCCAGCAGTGATGCAGGGAGGAGTATTGGCTACACCTTC.

V usage is TRBV3-1 (or the pseudogene TRBV3-2) and J usage is TRBJ2-7; D is possibly TRBD2 (5 bases). Germline lookup yields CDR1 LGHDT and CDR2 YNNKEL (reference sequence). V was pared by 0 bases and J by 0 bases, with 12 bases between. The CDR3 covers 16 residues. CDR3 sequence reads: CASSQEPAVVSYEQYF. DNA of the CDR3: TGTGCCAGCAGCCAAGAGCCAGCGGTAGTCTCCTACGAGCAGTACTTC.

This chain joins TRBV11-3 and TRBJ2-1; 8 bases are a match to TRBD2. The CDR3 length is 17 residues. Germline V gene lookup returns CDR1 SGHNT and CDR2 YENEEA. V lost 2 bases, J lost 2 bases, and 8 bases stayed unmatched. CDR3 sequence reads: CASSLTSGLGAYNEQFF. CDR3 nucleotides: TGTGCCAGCAGCTTAACCTCGGGACTAGGAGCCTACAATGAGCAGTTCTTC.

V gene TRBV19 combines with J gene TRBJ2-1, with TRBD2 matching over 10 bases. The CDR3 spans 15 residues. Germline V gives CDR1 LNHDA, CDR2 SQIVND (reference sequence). Trimming at V came to 3 bases and at J to 5 bases, leaving 4 bases not matched to a gene. In nucleotides, the CDR3 is TGTGCCAGTAGTATGATAGCGGGAGGAAACAATGAGCAGTTCTTC. This sequence encodes CASSMIAGGNNEQFF.